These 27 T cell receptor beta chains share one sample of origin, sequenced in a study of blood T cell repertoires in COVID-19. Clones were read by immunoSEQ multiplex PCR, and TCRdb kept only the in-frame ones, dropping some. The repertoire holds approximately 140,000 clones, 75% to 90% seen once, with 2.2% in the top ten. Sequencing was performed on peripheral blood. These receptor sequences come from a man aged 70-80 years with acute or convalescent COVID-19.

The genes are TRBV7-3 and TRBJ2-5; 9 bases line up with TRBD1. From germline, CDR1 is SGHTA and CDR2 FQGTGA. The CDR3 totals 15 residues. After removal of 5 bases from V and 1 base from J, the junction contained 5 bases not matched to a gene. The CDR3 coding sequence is TGTGCCAGCAGCCCACAGGGGGCCCCCCAAGAGACCCAGTACTTC. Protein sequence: CASSPQGAPQETQYF.

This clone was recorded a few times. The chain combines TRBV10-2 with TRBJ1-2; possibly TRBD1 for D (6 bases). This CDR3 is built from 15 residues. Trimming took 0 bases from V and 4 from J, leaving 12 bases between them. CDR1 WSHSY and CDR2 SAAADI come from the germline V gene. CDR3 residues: CASSESNRATYGYTF. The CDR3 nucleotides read TGCGCCAGCAGTGAGTCGAACAGGGCTACCTATGGCTACACCTTC.

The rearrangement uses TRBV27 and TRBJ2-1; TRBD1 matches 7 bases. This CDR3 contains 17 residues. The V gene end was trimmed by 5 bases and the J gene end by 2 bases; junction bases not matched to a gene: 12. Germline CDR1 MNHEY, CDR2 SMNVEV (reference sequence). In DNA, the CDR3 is TGTGCCAGCAGTCACCTCCCCCGGGACAGTCCCTACAATGAGCAGTTCTTC. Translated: CASSHLPRDSPYNEQFF.

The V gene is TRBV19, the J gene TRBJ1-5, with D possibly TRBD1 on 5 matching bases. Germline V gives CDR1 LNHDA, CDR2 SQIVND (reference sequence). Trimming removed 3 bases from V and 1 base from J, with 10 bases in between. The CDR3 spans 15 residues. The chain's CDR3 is CASSMGGWSNQPQHF. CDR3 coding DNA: TGTGCCAGTAGTATGGGGGGATGGAGCAATCAGCCCCAGCATTTT.

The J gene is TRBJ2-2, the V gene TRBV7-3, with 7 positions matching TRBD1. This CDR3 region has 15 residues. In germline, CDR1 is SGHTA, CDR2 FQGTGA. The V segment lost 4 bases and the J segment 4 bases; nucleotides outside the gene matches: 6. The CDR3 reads CASSSRQGSTGELFF. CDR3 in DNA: TGTGCCAGCAGCTCCCGACAGGGAAGCACCGGGGAGCTGTTTTTT.

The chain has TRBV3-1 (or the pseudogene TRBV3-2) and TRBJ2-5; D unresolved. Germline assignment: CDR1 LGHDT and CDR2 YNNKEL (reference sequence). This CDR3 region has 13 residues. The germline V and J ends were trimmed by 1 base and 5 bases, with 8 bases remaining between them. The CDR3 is CASSQVIFETQYF. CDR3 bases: TGTGCCAGCAGCCAAGTAATCTTCGAGACCCAGTACTTC.

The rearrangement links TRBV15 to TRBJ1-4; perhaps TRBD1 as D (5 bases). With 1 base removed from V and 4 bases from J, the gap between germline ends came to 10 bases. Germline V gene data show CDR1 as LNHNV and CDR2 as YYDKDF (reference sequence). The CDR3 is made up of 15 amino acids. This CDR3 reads CATSRVVGGNEKLFF. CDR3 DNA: TGTGCCACCAGCAGAGTGGTCGGGGGTAATGAAAAACTGTTTTTT.

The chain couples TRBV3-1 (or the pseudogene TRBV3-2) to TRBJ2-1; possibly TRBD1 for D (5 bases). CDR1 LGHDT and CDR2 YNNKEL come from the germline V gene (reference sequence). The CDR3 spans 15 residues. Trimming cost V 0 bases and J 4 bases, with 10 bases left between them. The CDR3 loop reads CASSQDTGIYNEQFF. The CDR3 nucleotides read TGTGCCAGCAGCCAAGATACAGGTATATACAATGAGCAGTTCTTC.

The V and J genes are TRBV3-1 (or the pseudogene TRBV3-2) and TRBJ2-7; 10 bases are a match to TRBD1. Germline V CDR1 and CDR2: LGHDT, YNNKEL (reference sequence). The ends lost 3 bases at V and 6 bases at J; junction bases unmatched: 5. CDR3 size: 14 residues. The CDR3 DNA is TGTGCCAGCAGCCATGGGACAGGGGTACGCGAGCAGTACTTC. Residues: CASSHGTGVREQYF.

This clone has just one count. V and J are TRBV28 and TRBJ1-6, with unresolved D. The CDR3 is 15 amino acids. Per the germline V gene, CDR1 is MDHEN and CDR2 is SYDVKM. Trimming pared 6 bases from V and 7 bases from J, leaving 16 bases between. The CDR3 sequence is CASRLIGSGNSPLHF. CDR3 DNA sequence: TGTGCCAGCAGACTCATAGGGAGCGGGAATTCACCCCTCCACTTT.

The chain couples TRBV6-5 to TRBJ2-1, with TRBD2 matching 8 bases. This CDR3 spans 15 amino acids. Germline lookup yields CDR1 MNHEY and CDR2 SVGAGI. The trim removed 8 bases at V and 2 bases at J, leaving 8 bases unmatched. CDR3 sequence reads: CASLSGSGPYNEQFF. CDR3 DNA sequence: TGTGCCAGCTTGAGCGGGAGTGGGCCCTACAATGAGCAGTTCTTC.

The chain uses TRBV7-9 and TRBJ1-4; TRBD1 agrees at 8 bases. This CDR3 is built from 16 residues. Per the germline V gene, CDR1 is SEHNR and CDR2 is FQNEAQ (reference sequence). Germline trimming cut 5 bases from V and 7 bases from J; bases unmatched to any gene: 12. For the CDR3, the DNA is TGTGCCAGCAGCCTGACCGGGACAGGAGTTGGTGAAAAACTGTTTTTT. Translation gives CASSLTGTGVGEKLFF.

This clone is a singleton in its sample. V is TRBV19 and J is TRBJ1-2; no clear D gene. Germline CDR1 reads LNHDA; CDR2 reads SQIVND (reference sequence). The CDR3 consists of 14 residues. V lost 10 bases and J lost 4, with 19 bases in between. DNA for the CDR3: TGTGCCAATGAAACCCGAGGAGCTGGCTATGGCTACACCTTC. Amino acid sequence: CANETRGAGYGYTF.

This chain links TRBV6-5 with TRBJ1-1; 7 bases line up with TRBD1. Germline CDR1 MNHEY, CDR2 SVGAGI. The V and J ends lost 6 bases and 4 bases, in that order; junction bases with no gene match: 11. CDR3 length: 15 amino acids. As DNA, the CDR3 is TGTGCCAGCAGCCACCGACAGGGATTGGGCACTGAAGCTTTCTTT. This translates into CASSHRQGLGTEAFF.

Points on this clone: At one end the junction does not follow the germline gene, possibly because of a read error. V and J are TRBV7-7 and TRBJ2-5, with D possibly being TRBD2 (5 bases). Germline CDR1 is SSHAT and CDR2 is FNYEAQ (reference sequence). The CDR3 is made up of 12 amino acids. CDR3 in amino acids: CASSQGGETQYF. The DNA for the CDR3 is TGTGCTAGCAGCCAAGGCGGGGAGACCCAGTACTTC.

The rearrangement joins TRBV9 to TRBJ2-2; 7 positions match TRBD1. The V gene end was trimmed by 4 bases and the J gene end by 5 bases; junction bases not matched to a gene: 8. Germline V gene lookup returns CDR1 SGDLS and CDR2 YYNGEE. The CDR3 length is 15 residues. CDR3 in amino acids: CASSLGTVRTGELFF. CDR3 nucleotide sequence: TGTGCCAGCAGCCTTGGGACAGTCAGAACCGGGGAGCTGTTTTTT. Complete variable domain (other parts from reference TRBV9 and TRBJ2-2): DSGVTQTPKHLITATGQRVTLRCSPRSGDLSVYWYQQSLDQGLQFLIQYYNGEERAKGNILERFSAQQFPDLHSELNLSSLELGDSALYFCASSLGTVRTGELFFGEGSRLTVL.

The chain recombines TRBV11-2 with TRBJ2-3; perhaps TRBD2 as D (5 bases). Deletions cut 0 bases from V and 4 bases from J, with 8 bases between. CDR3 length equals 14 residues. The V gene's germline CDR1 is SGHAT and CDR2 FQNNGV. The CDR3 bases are TGTGCCAGCAGCTTAGATCGGGATCCAGATACGCAGTATTTT. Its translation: CASSLDRDPDTQYF.

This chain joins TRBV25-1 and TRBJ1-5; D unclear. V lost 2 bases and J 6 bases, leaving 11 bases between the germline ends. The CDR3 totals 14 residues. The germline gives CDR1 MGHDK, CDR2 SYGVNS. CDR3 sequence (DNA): TGTGCCAGCAGTGAACCGGGGTCCGGTCAGCCCCAGCATTTT. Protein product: CASSEPGSGQPQHF.

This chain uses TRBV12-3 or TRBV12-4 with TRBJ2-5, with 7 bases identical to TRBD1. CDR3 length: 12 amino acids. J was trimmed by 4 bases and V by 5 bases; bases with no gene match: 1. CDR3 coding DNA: TGTGCCAGCAGTCGACAGGGAGAGACCCAGTACTTC. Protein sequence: CASSRQGETQYF.

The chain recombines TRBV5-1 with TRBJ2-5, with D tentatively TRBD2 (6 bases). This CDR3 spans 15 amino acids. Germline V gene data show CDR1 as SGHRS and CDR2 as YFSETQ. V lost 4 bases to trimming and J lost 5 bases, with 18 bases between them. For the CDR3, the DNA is TGCGCCAGCAGCCCGGAGGGCCGGGAGTGGGAGACCCAGTACTTC. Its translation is CASSPEGREWETQYF.

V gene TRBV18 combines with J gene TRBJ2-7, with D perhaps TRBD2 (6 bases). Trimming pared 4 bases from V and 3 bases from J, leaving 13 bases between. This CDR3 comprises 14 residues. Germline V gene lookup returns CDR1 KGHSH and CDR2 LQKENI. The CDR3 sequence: CASSQAEGGYEQYF. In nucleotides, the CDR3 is TGTGCCAGCTCACAGGCGGAGGGCGGCTACGAGCAGTACTTC.

Here the CDR3 reads CASSYSGIGSGNTIYF. For the CDR3, the DNA is TGTGCCAGCAGCTACTCAGGGATCGGCTCTGGAAACACCATATATTTT. The chain employs TRBV13 and TRBJ1-3; D possibly corresponds to TRBD1 (5 bases). Germline V lookup: CDR1 PRHDT, CDR2 FYEKMQ (reference sequence). The V end lost 4 bases, the J end lost 0 bases, and 13 bases lay between the germline ends. The CDR3 runs 16 residues.

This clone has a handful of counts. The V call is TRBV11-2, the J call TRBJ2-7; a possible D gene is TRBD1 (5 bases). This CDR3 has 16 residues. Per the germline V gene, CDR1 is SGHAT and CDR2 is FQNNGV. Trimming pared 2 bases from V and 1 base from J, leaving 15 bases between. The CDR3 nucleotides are TGTGCCAGCAGCTTAATGATGGGGCGCTTATCCTACGAGCAGTACTTC. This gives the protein CASSLMMGRLSYEQYF.

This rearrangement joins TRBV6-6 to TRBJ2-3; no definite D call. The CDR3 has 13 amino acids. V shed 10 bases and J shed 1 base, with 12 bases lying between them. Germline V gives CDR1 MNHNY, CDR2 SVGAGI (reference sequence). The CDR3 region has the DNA TGTGCCATCCTCCCCCCTGGCACAGATACGCAGTATTTT. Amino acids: CAILPPGTDTQYF.

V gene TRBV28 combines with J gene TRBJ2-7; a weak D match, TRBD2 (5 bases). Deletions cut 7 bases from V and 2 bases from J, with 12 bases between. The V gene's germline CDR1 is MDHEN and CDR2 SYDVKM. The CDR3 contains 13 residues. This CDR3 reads CASTPGSPYEQYF. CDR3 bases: TGTGCCAGCACCCCTGGGAGCCCCTACGAGCAGTACTTC.

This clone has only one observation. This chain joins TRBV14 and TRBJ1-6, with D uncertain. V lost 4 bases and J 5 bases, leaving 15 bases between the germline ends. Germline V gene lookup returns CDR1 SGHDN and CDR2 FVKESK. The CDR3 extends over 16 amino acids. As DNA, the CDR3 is TGTGCCAGCAGCCGGACTGGCGGAGCCCATAATTCACCCCTCCACTTT. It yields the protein CASSRTGGAHNSPLHF.

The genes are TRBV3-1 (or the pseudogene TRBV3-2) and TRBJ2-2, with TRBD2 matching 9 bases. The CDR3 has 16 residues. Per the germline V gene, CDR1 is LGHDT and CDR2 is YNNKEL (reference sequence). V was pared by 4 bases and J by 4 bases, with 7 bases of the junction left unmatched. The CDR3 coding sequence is TGTGCCAGCAGCCTGGTAGCGGGAGCGGCCACCGGGGAGCTGTTTTTT. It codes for CASSLVAGAATGELFF.